One sample yielded the 22 T cell receptor beta chains listed below, sequenced in a study of blood T cell repertoires in COVID-19. The protocol was immunoSEQ multiplex PCR, while the TCRdb copy is restricted to in-frame clones and leaves out a portion. The table has some 200,000 clones, more than 75% seen once. Sequencing was performed on peripheral blood. These TCRs come from a man in his 70s with acute or convalescent COVID-19.

V gene TRBV4-1 combines with J gene TRBJ1-4; maybe TRBD1 (5 bases). This CDR3 region has 13 residues. The germline CDR1 and CDR2 sequences are MGHRA and YSYEKL. V lost 3 bases and J lost 7, with 9 bases in between. CDR3 loop: CASSHRVSEKLFF. For the CDR3, the DNA is TGCGCCAGCAGCCACAGGGTTAGTGAAAAACTGTTTTTT.

V and J are TRBV5-4 and TRBJ2-7, with 8 bases fitting TRBD2. Germline CDR1 and CDR2: SGHNT and YYREEE (reference sequence). CDR3 size: 17 residues. V shed 0 bases and J 0 bases; nucleotides not matched to a gene: 8. CDR3 protein: CASSLGLAGGSSYEQYF. CDR3 DNA: TGTGCCAGCAGCTTGGGGCTAGCGGGCGGAAGCTCCTACGAGCAGTACTTC.

The chain joins TRBV6-5 to TRBJ1-5; 8 nucleotides match TRBD1. This CDR3 contains 15 residues. CDR1 is MNHEY and CDR2 is SVGAGI in the germline V gene. Trimming cost V 6 bases and J 1 base; bases outside gene matches: 5. CDR3: CASRPTGASNQPQHF. The CDR3 DNA reads TGTGCCAGCAGACCGACAGGGGCCAGCAATCAGCCCCAGCATTTT.

V usage is TRBV5-5 and J usage is TRBJ2-7; 12 positions match TRBD1. Trimming at V came to 4 bases and at J to 4 bases, leaving 3 bases not matched to a gene. The CDR3 contains 14 residues. CDR1 and CDR2 (germline): SGHKS, YYEKEE (reference sequence). CDR3 DNA sequence: TGTGCCAGCAGCAGGGGACAGGGGGCTTACGAGCAGTACTTC. This sequence encodes CASSRGQGAYEQYF.

The chain has TRBV3-1 (or the pseudogene TRBV3-2) and TRBJ1-2, with no clear D. CDR1 LGHDT and CDR2 YNNKEL come from the germline V gene (reference sequence). The CDR3 is made up of 16 amino acids. V was trimmed by 0 bases and J by 7 bases, leaving 18 bases between them. In nucleotides, the CDR3 is TGTGCCAGCAGCCAAGAAGGTCGGGAGCATCTAGGTGGCTACACCTTC. As protein: CASSQEGREHLGGYTF.

V gene TRBV28 combines with J gene TRBJ2-2; no reliable D call. Trimming left V 3 bases short and J 0 bases short, with 2 bases between. This CDR3 has 13 amino acids. CDR1 and CDR2 from the germline V gene are MDHEN and SYDVKM. The CDR3 loop reads CASSFSNTGELFF. CDR3 DNA: TGTGCCAGCAGTTTCTCGAACACCGGGGAGCTGTTTTTT.

V and J are TRBV2 and TRBJ1-2; D is undetermined. With 9 bases removed from V and 6 bases from J, the gap between germline ends came to 14 bases. Germline V gene data show CDR1 as SNHLY and CDR2 as FYNNEI. The CDR3 sequence is 12 residues long. CDR3 loop: CARKQSAHGYTF. The CDR3 nucleotides are TGTGCCAGGAAACAGTCCGCCCATGGCTACACCTTC.

V usage is TRBV7-2 and J usage is TRBJ1-2; D is unclear. V was trimmed by 6 bases and J by 2 bases, leaving 13 bases between them. Germline V gives CDR1 SGHTA, CDR2 FQGNSA. CDR3 size: 14 residues. CDR3 coding DNA: TGTGCCAGCAGACCCCGTGGAGGGAACTATGGCTACACCTTC. Its translation: CASRPRGGNYGYTF.

This clone has more than one count but fewer than ten. Relative to the germline gene, one junction end is altered; a read error may explain this. This chain joins TRBV4-2 and TRBJ1-2; tentatively, D is TRBD1 (6 bases). CDR1 is LGHNA and CDR2 is YNFKEQ in the germline V gene. The CDR3 totals 16 residues. CDR3 in amino acids: CASSKEGEAGRYGYTF. DNA of the CDR3: TGTGCCAGCAGCAAAGAGGGGGAGGCAGGGAGGTATGGCTACACCTTC.

DNA of the CDR3: TGTGCCAGCAGTTACCCTTTCGGACAGGGTTCCTACGAGCAGTACTTC. Protein: CASSYPFGQGSYEQYF. The V gene is TRBV6-2 or TRBV6-3, the J gene TRBJ2-7; 8 nucleotides agree with TRBD1. V was clipped by 2 bases and J by 1 base; unmatched bases: 7. The CDR3 sequence is 16 residues long. Germline CDR1 is MNHEY and CDR2 is SVGEGT.

The V call is TRBV6-6, the J call TRBJ2-3; D possibly corresponds to TRBD1 (5 bases). The CDR3 contains 15 residues. Trimming shortened V by 7 bases and J by 7 bases, and 21 bases separated the two germline ends. The germline CDR1 and CDR2 sequences are MNHNY and SVGAGI (reference sequence). The CDR3 DNA reads as TGTGCCAGCAACCCTATGGGGCGCTGGATAAATACGCAGTATTTT. Protein sequence: CASNPMGRWINTQYF.

The chain recombines TRBV7-2 with TRBJ2-7, with 12 nucleotides matching TRBD2. CDR1 is SGHTA and CDR2 is FQGNSA in the germline V gene. The CDR3 is made up of 17 amino acids. The junction had 6 bases not matched to a gene; V was cut back by 0 bases and J by 3 bases. CDR3 in amino acids: CASSLALGLAGDYEQYF. For the CDR3, the DNA is TGTGCCAGCAGCTTAGCGCTGGGACTAGCGGGCGACTACGAGCAGTACTTC.

The chain links TRBV11-2 to TRBJ2-1; 8 bases match TRBD1. CDR1 and CDR2 (germline): SGHAT, FQNNGV. The CDR3 loop spans 14 amino acids. V was clipped by 5 bases and J by 5 bases; unmatched bases: 5. The CDR3 loop reads CASSPDREDNEQFF. In DNA, the CDR3 is TGTGCCAGCAGCCCGGACAGGGAGGACAATGAGCAGTTCTTC. The full variable domain, completed using reference TRBV11-2 and TRBJ2-1, is EAGVAQSPRYKIIEKRQSVAFWCNPISGHATLYWYQQILGQGPKLLIQFQNNGVVDDSQLPKDRFSAERLKGVDSTLKIQPAKLEDSAVYLCASSPDREDNEQFFGPGTRLTVL.

As for this clone: The same CDR3 arises from other DNA sequences in this sample as well. This chain connects TRBV2 to TRBJ2-7; perhaps TRBD1 as D (6 bases). This CDR3 is 12 amino acids long. Trimming took 4 bases from V and 4 from J, leaving 8 bases between them. From germline, CDR1 is SNHLY and CDR2 FYNNEI. CDR3 bases: TGTGCCAGCAGTGGGCAGGGGTACGAGCAGTACTTC. Amino acid sequence: CASSGQGYEQYF.

The rearrangement uses TRBV29-1 and TRBJ1-2, with a possible D match to TRBD1 (5 bases). V lost 3 bases to trimming and J lost 14 bases, with 16 bases between them. This CDR3 is 11 amino acids long. The germline V gene has CDR1 SQVTM and CDR2 ANQGSEA. CDR3 in amino acids: CSVDEGDRPTF. CDR3 nucleotides: TGCAGCGTTGATGAAGGGGATCGACCTACCTTC.

This clone occurred a few times. Other nucleotide sequences in the sample specify the same CDR3. V usage is TRBV2 and J usage is TRBJ2-1; 11 positions match TRBD2. The germline CDR1 and CDR2 sequences are SNHLY and FYNNEI. Trimming removed 1 base from V and 4 bases from J; junction bases left unmatched: 0. The CDR3 runs 15 residues. The CDR3 spells CASSEGLAGYNEQFF. Written as DNA, the CDR3 is TGTGCCAGCAGTGAAGGACTAGCGGGGTACAATGAGCAGTTCTTC.

The chain recombines TRBV5-4 with TRBJ2-7; 10 bases agree with TRBD2. Trimming at V came to 5 bases and at J to 1 base, leaving 6 bases not matched to a gene. The CDR3 is 15 residues long. Per the germline V gene, CDR1 is SGHNT and CDR2 is YYREEE (reference sequence). This CDR3 reads CASSTQAGGSYEQYF. As DNA, the CDR3 is TGTGCCAGCAGTACCCAAGCGGGAGGGTCCTACGAGCAGTACTTC.

In its sample, this clone was seen once. The rearrangement uses TRBV10-3 and TRBJ1-1; D uncertain. CDR1 is ENHRY and CDR2 is SYGVKD in the germline V gene. The CDR3 loop spans 15 amino acids. Trimming took 4 bases from V and 3 from J, leaving 15 bases between them. The CDR3 sequence is CAISVSPLRDTEAFF. The CDR3 DNA sequence: TGTGCCATCAGTGTTTCGCCTCTTCGGGACACTGAAGCTTTCTTT.

V gene TRBV6-5 combines with J gene TRBJ2-1; D is perhaps TRBD2 (6 bases). There are 15 residues in the CDR3. Trimming shortened V by 6 bases and J by 10 bases, and 22 bases separated the two germline ends. Per the germline V gene, CDR1 is MNHEY and CDR2 is SVGAGI. The CDR3 DNA reads TGTGCCAGCAGCTGGGCCCTGGGACTCGAGGGGGAGCAGTTCTTC. It encodes CASSWALGLEGEQFF.

The chain is built from TRBV6-2 or TRBV6-3 and TRBJ2-7; unclear D gene. Deletions cut 0 bases from V and 2 bases from J, with 14 bases between. Germline CDR1 is MNHEY and CDR2 is SVGEGT. CDR3 length equals 16 residues. CDR3 in amino acids: CASSYSSRRGTYEQYF. In nucleotides, the CDR3 is TGTGCCAGCAGTTACTCGTCACGCCGTGGCACCTACGAGCAGTACTTC.

The V gene is TRBV5-1, the J gene TRBJ1-2; 11 nucleotides agree with TRBD1. Germline V gene lookup returns CDR1 SGHRS and CDR2 YFSETQ. After removal of 0 bases from V and 0 bases from J, the junction contained 1 base not matched to a gene. This CDR3 comprises 16 residues. The CDR3 spells CASSLGTGGSNYGYTF. As DNA, the CDR3 is TGCGCCAGCAGCTTGGGGACAGGGGGCTCTAACTATGGCTACACCTTC.

This clone was seen a single time. The chain's CDR3 is CASSLLGGPSYNEQFF. The CDR3 DNA reads TGTGCCAGCAGTCTTCTCGGGGGGCCCTCCTACAATGAGCAGTTCTTC. V gene TRBV14 combines with J gene TRBJ2-1, with D maybe TRBD2 (7 bases). V was cut by 6 bases and J by 0 bases, with 15 bases left in between. The CDR3 contains 16 residues. Germline values: CDR1 SGHDN, CDR2 FVKESK.